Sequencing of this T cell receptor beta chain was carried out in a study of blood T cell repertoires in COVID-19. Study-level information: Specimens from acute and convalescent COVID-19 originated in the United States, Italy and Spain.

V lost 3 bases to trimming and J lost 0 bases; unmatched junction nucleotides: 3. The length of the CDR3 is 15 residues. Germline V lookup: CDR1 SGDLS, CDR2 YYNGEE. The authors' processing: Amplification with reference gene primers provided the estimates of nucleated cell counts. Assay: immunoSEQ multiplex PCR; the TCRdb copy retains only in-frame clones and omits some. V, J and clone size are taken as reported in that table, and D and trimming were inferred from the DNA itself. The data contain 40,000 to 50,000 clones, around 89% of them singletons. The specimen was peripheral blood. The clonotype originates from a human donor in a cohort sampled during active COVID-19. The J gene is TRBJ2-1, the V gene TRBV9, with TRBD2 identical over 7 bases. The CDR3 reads CASSAAGPSYNEQFF. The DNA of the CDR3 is TGTGCCAGCAGCGCAGCGGGACCCTCCTACAATGAGCAGTTCTTC.